A selection of T cell receptor beta chains follows, all from one sample in a study of post-analysis software for immune sequencing data. Via MiXCR, TCRdb re-called the PCR reads, giving one row per CDR3 protein. The top ten hold around 6% of the sample, which has around 500,000 distinct CDR3 sequences, about a third seen once. Sequenced: blood. The source is a girl under 18 with multiple sclerosis. The CDR3 runs from the conserved cysteine through the conserved F or W. A D gene is named only where the DNA matches it firmly. A clone size is listed for some rows: how often the clone was seen (once, few, many), or a class if it is expanded.

d_gene	abundance	v_gene	j_gene	CDR3nt	CDR3aa
NA	many	TRBV12-3/TRBV12-4	TRBJ2-1	TGTGCCAGCACTAGGTCCACTTCTGGGGGTGAGCAGTTCTTC	CASTRSTSGGEQFF
NA	NA	TRBV6-5	TRBJ1-4	TGTGCCAGCACCCGGACAGCAACTAATGAAAAACTGTTTTTT	CASTRTATNEKLFF
NA	many	TRBV10-1	TRBJ2-5	TGCGCCAGCAGTGAGGGCTACGAAGAGACCCAGTACTTC	CASSEGYEETQYF
NA	NA	TRBV24-1	TRBJ1-5	TGTGCCACCAGTGAGGCAGGGCTTGTGCCCCAGCATTTT	CATSEAGLVPQHF
NA	few	TRBV27	TRBJ2-1	TGTGCCAGCAGGGTCAACAGGGTCGGGTCCTACAATGAGCAGTTCTTC	CASRVNRVGSYNEQFF
NA	NA	TRBV29-1	TRBJ1-1	TGCAGCGTTGAAGGGGGACGGCTGAACACTGAAGCTTTCTTT	CSVEGGRLNTEAFF
NA	NA	TRBV6-1	TRBJ2-7	TGTGCCAGCAGTGAACCCTCCAGACCACCTTACGAGCAGTACTTC	CASSEPSRPPYEQYF
NA	few	TRBV10-3	TRBJ1-1	TGTGCCATCAGTGAGACGGACGGTGAAGCTTTCTTT	CAISETDGEAFF
NA	NA	TRBV11-2	TRBJ1-3	TGTGCCAGCAGCCCCGGATACACCATATATTTT	CASSPGYTIYF
NA	few	TRBV6-1	TRBJ2-5	TGTGCCAGCAGTGAATCTCGAGGGGGTATCCAAGAGACCCAGTACTTC	CASSESRGGIQETQYF
NA	NA	TRBV5-5	TRBJ2-5	TGTGCCAGCAGCTTGCCCCAGGAGCCCCAGTACTTC	CASSLPQEPQYF
NA	NA	TRBV28	TRBJ2-1	TGTGCCAGCAGTTTATGGTCCCCGGGGGCGATTGGAAGAAACTACAATGAGCAGTTCTTC	CASSLWSPGAIGRNYNEQFF
TRBD2	NA	TRBV9	TRBJ2-3	TGTGCCAGCAGCATTGAGGGGACTAGCGGGGGGGATACGCAGTATTTT	CASSIEGTSGGDTQYF
NA	NA	TRBV20-1	TRBJ2-3	TGCAGTGCTCCCCGGCCAGTTGATCGGTCAGATACGCAGTATTTT	CSAPRPVDRSDTQYF
NA	NA	TRBV6-1	TRBJ2-5	TGTGCCAGCAGTCGAAAACCCGCGGGAATTTGGGGGCAAGAGACCCAGTACTTC	CASSRKPAGIWGQETQYF
NA	few	TRBV27	TRBJ2-7	TGTGCCAGCAGTTTTTCCAGGGGCCGCGAGCAGTACTTC	CASSFSRGREQYF
TRBD2	few	TRBV5-5	TRBJ2-1	TGTGCCAGCAGCTTGGATCTAGCGGGGGGGCACAATGAGCAGTTCTTC	CASSLDLAGGHNEQFF
TRBD1	few	TRBV5-1	TRBJ2-5	TGCGCCAGCAGCCCGCCGGGACAGAGAACGGGGGAGACCCAGTACTTC	CASSPPGQRTGETQYF
NA	NA	TRBV7-8	TRBJ2-5	TGTGCCAGCAGCTTAGTAGGCACAACTCAAGAGACCCAGTACTTC	CASSLVGTTQETQYF
NA	NA	TRBV5-6	TRBJ1-1	TGTGCCAGCAGCTTGGCCGATTGGACGTTAGAAGCTTTCTTT	CASSLADWTLEAFF
TRBD1	NA	TRBV11-2	TRBJ2-1	TGTGCCAGCAGGCCGGGGGACAGGGGGCTTGGTGAGCAGTTCTTC	CASRPGDRGLGEQFF
NA	NA	TRBV11-3	TRBJ2-1	TGTGCCAGCAGCTTGGAGCCAGGGGGGAATGAGCAGTTCTTC	CASSLEPGGNEQFF
NA	NA	TRBV20-1	TRBJ2-5	TGCAGTGCTAGAGATTTCCGGCGGGGAGGACAAGAGACCCAGTACTTC	CSARDFRRGGQETQYF
TRBD1	NA	TRBV12-3/TRBV12-4	TRBJ1-2	TGTGCCAGCGGTTACCCGACAGGGATCTATGGCTACACCTTC	CASGYPTGIYGYTF
NA	NA	TRBV3-1	TRBJ1-2	TGTGCCAGCAGCCAAGAAGGGCCGCTTCATGGCTACACCTTC	CASSQEGPLHGYTF
NA	NA	TRBV9	TRBJ2-1	TGTGCCAGCAGTTCCGGGACCTACAATGAGCAGTTCTTC	CASSSGTYNEQFF
TRBD2	few	TRBV20-1	TRBJ2-1	TGCAGTGCCCCGAGCGGGGGGCCGCAGTTCTTC	CSAPSGGPQFF
TRBD1	few	TRBV20-1	TRBJ1-5	TGCAGTGCTAGTAGGCGACAGGGATTTCGCAATCAGCCCCAGCATTTT	CSASRRQGFRNQPQHF
NA	few	TRBV20-1	TRBJ1-5	TGCAGTGCTGGAGGGTACTTTCCCCAGCATTTT	CSAGGYFPQHF
NA	few	TRBV7-6	TRBJ2-6	TGTGCCAGCAGCTACGTAGACAGTTTATCTGGGGCCAACGTCCTGACTTTC	CASSYVDSLSGANVLTF
TRBD2	NA	TRBV3-1	TRBJ2-1	TGTGCCAGCAGCCATTTAGCTAGCGGGTACAATGAGCAGTTCTTC	CASSHLASGYNEQFF
NA	few	TRBV5-6	TRBJ2-5	TGTGCCAGCAGCTTAAGGACAGTCACGAGGGAGACCCAGTACTTC	CASSLRTVTRETQYF
NA	few	TRBV28	TRBJ2-6	TGTGCCAGCACTGGGGCCAACGTCCTGACTTTC	CASTGANVLTF
TRBD2	many	TRBV7-2	TRBJ2-5	TGTGCCAGCAGCGAACTAGCGGGGGTAGGGGAGACCCAGTACTTC	CASSELAGVGETQYF
TRBD1	NA	TRBV3-1	TRBJ1-5	TGTGCCAGCAGCCACTCCGACAGGGGGAATCAGCCCCAGCATTTT	CASSHSDRGNQPQHF
NA	NA	TRBV7-2	TRBJ2-5	TGTGCCAGCAGCTTAGAAACAGGGTTTGGAGAGACCCAGTACTTC	CASSLETGFGETQYF